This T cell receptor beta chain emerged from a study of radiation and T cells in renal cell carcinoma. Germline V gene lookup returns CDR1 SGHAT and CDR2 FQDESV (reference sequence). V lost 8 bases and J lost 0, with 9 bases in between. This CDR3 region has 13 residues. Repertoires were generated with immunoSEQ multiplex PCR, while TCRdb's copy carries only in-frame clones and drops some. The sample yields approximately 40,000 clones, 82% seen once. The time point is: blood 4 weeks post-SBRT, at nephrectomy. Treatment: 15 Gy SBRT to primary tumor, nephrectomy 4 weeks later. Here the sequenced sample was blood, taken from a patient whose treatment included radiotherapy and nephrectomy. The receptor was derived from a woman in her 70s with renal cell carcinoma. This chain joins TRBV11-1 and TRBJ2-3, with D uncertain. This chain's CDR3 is CASGPTSTDTQYF. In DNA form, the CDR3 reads TGTGCCAGCGGTCCTACTAGCACAGATACGCAGTATTTT.